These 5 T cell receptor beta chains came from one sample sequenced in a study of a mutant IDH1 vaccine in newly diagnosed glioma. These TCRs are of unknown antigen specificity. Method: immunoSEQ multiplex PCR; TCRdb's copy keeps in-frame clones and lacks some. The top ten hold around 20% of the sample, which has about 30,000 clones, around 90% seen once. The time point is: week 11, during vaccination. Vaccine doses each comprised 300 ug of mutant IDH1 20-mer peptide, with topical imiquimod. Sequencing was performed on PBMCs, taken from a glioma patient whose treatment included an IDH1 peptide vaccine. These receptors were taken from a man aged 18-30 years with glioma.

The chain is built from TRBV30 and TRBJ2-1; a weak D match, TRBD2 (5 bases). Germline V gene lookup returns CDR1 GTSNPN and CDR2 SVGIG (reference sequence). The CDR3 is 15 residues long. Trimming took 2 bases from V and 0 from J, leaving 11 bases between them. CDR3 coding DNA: TGTGCCTGGAGTCCAACTAGGAGCTCCTACAATGAGCAGTTCTTC. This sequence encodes CAWSPTRSSYNEQFF.

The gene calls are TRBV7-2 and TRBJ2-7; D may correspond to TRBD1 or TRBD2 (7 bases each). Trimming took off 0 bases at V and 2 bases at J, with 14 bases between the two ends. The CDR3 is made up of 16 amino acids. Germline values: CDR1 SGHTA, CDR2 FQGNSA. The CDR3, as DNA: TGTGCCAGCAGCTTAGCCTCAGGGGGAGGGCCCTACGAGCAGTACTTC. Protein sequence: CASSLASGGGPYEQYF.

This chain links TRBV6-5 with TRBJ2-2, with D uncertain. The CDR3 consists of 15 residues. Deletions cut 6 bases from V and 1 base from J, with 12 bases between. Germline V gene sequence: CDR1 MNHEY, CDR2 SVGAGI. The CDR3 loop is CASSSYWGNTGELFF. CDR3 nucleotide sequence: TGTGCCAGCAGCTCATACTGGGGGAACACCGGGGAGCTGTTTTTT.

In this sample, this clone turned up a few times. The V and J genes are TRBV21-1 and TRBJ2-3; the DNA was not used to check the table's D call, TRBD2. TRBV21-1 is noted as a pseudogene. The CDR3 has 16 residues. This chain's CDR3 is CASSRTSGLSTDTQYF. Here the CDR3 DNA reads TGTGCCAGCAGCCGGACTAGCGGGCTTAGCACAGATACGCAGTATTTT.

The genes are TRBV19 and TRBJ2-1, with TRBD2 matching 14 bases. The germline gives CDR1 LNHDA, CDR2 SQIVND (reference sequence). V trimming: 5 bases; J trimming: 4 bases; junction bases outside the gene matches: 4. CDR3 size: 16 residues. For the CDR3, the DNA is TGTGCCAGTAGTCCCCGGACTAGCGGGAGGTACAATGAGCAGTTCTTC. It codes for CASSPRTSGRYNEQFF.